Listed below are T cell receptor beta chains from one sample, sequenced in a study of blood T cell repertoires in COVID-19. The assay was immunoSEQ multiplex PCR, and TCRdb's table has in-frame clones only and misses some. The profile shows more than 100,000 clones, around 84% of them singletons. Sequenced: PBMCs or T cells enriched from blood (not recorded which). These receptors came from a woman aged 25 to 39 who had recovered from COVID-19. CDR3s include the opening cysteine and the closing phenylalanine or tryptophan. Each record gives: J gene, clone size, D gene, V gene, CDR3 protein, CDR3 DNA. A D gene is named only where the DNA matches it firmly. Clone size is not always given. Where it is, it says once, few, many or a class for expanded clones.

J: TRBJ1-4; size: NA; D: NA; V: TRBV29-1; CDR3: CSVETRPNEKLFF; DNA: TGCAGCGTTGAGACAAGACCTAATGAAAAACTGTTTTTT
J: TRBJ2-7; size: few; D: NA; V: TRBV18; CDR3: CASSPRQGTYEQYF; DNA: TGTGCCAGCTCACCCCGGCAGGGGACGTACGAGCAGTACTTC
J: TRBJ2-3; size: once; D: TRBD2; V: TRBV11-2; CDR3: CASRGVGGGNTQYF; DNA: TGTGCCAGCAGGGGCGTAGGCGGGGGAAATACGCAGTATTTT
J: TRBJ2-7; size: few; D: TRBD2; V: TRBV7-9; CDR3: CAVTTSGIPPYEQYF; DNA: TGTGCCGTCACGACTAGCGGGATTCCCCCCTACGAGCAGTACTTC
J: TRBJ2-7; size: NA; D: TRBD1; V: TRBV9; CDR3: CASSGGTGYVNEQYF; DNA: TGTGCCAGCAGCGGAGGGACAGGGTATGTAAACGAGCAGTACTTC
J: TRBJ1-2; size: few; D: NA; V: TRBV9; CDR3: CASSVFPGPNYGYTF; DNA: TGTGCCAGCAGCGTATTTCCAGGGCCTAACTATGGCTACACCTTC
J: TRBJ2-7; size: NA; D: NA; V: TRBV7-9; CDR3: CASSLGDMSSYEQYF; DNA: TGTGCCAGCAGCTTAGGAGATATGAGCTCCTACGAGCAGTACTTC
J: TRBJ2-1; size: NA; D: NA; V: TRBV9; CDR3: CASSPDVDYPFF; DNA: TGTGCCAGCAGCCCAGATGTGGACTACCCCTTCTTC
J: TRBJ1-3; size: NA; D: TRBD1; V: TRBV4-2; CDR3: CASSQDSGTASSLGNTIYF; DNA: TGTGCCAGCAGCCAAGATTCGGGGACAGCGAGTTCCTTGGGAAACACCATATATTTT
J: TRBJ1-1; size: few; D: NA; V: TRBV30; CDR3: CAWILMNTEAFF; DNA: TGTGCCTGGATACTGATGAACACTGAAGCTTTCTTT
J: TRBJ2-3; size: NA; D: TRBD1; V: TRBV19; CDR3: CASRPGQGGNTQYF; DNA: TGTGCCAGTAGACCGGGACAGGGGGGCAATACGCAGTATTTT
J: TRBJ1-5; size: NA; D: TRBD1; V: TRBV27; CDR3: CASSLQGAGYSNQPQHF; DNA: TGTGCCAGCAGTTTGCAGGGGGCGGGATATAGCAATCAGCCCCAGCATTTT
J: TRBJ1-6; size: NA; D: NA; V: TRBV6-6; CDR3: CASSYYQAYNSPLHF; DNA: TGTGCCAGCAGTTACTACCAGGCATATAATTCACCCCTCCACTTT
J: TRBJ2-5; size: NA; D: TRBD2; V: TRBV7-6; CDR3: CASSSTVSGRAGGTQYF; DNA: TGTGCCAGCAGCTCAACAGTTAGCGGGAGGGCTGGTGGGACCCAGTACTTC
J: TRBJ1-1; size: NA; D: TRBD1; V: TRBV12-5; CDR3: CASGWGDRRNTEAFF; DNA: TGTGCTAGTGGTTGGGGGGACAGGAGGAACACTGAAGCTTTCTTT
J: TRBJ1-2; size: NA; D: TRBD1; V: TRBV5-1; CDR3: CASSLDRGLAGYTF; DNA: TGCGCCAGCAGCTTGGACAGGGGGCTCGCAGGCTACACCTTC
J: TRBJ1-3; size: NA; D: NA; V: TRBV29-1; CDR3: CSVDYRNTIYF; DNA: TGCAGCGTTGATTATAGAAACACCATATATTTT
J: TRBJ2-6; size: NA; D: NA; V: TRBV10-3; CDR3: CAIPSGPQGGANVLTF; DNA: TGTGCCATCCCCTCCGGGCCCCAGGGTGGGGCCAACGTCCTGACTTTC
J: TRBJ2-5; size: NA; D: TRBD1; V: TRBV6-2/TRBV6-3; CDR3: CASSYPGQGEETQYF; DNA: TGTGCCAGCAGTTACCCGGGACAGGGGGAAGAGACCCAGTACTTC
J: TRBJ2-3; size: once; D: NA; V: TRBV29-1; CDR3: CSVEAGADTQYF; DNA: TGCAGCGTTGAAGCAGGGGCAGATACGCAGTATTTT
J: TRBJ1-3; size: once; D: TRBD1; V: TRBV19; CDR3: CASSRQGELSGNTIYF; DNA: TGTGCCAGTAGTAGGCAGGGGGAACTCTCTGGAAACACCATATATTTT
J: TRBJ1-5; size: NA; D: NA; V: TRBV5-1; CDR3: CASSLEGGRSNQPQHF; DNA: TGCGCCAGCAGCTTGGAAGGGGGACGTAGCAATCAGCCCCAGCATTTT
J: TRBJ1-1; size: NA; D: NA; V: TRBV5-1; CDR3: CASSPTVNRNTEAFF; DNA: TGCGCCAGCAGCCCGACAGTGAATAGGAACACTGAAGCTTTCTTT
J: TRBJ1-2; size: NA; D: NA; V: TRBV5-1; CDR3: CASSATASLPYGYTF; DNA: TGCGCCAGCAGCGCGACAGCATCACTACCCTATGGCTACACCTTC
J: TRBJ2-1; size: NA; D: TRBD2; V: TRBV4-3; CDR3: CASSQDWTSGSGYNEQFF; DNA: TGCGCCAGCAGCCAAGATTGGACTAGCGGGAGTGGGTACAATGAGCAGTTCTTC
J: TRBJ1-4; size: few; D: NA; V: TRBV30; CDR3: CAWSVQGEKLFF; DNA: TGTGCCTGGAGTGTACAGGGCGAAAAACTGTTTTTT
J: TRBJ1-1; size: NA; D: TRBD1; V: TRBV19; CDR3: CASSMRVGQGNTEAFF; DNA: TGTGCCAGTAGTATGAGGGTGGGACAGGGGAACACTGAAGCTTTCTTT
J: TRBJ1-2; size: NA; D: NA; V: TRBV10-3; CDR3: CAISESTTFNYGYTF; DNA: TGTGCCATCAGTGAGTCAACAACCTTCAACTATGGCTACACCTTC
J: TRBJ1-3; size: NA; D: NA; V: TRBV5-6; CDR3: CASSLYEESFSGNTIYF; DNA: TGTGCCAGCAGCTTGTACGAGGAATCCTTTTCTGGAAACACCATATATTTT
J: TRBJ2-1; size: NA; D: TRBD2; V: TRBV5-8; CDR3: CASSSLGLADYNEQFF; DNA: TGTGCCAGCAGCTCCCTTGGGCTAGCGGACTACAATGAGCAGTTCTTC
J: TRBJ2-3; size: NA; D: NA; V: TRBV11-1; CDR3: CASSLVTSRADTQYF; DNA: TGTGCCAGCAGCTTAGTCACTAGTAGGGCAGATACGCAGTATTTT
J: TRBJ1-1; size: NA; D: NA; V: TRBV7-9; CDR3: CASMPSLADTEAFF; DNA: TGTGCCAGCATGCCCAGTTTGGCGGACACTGAAGCTTTCTTT
J: TRBJ1-1; size: once; D: TRBD1; V: TRBV4-3; CDR3: CASSPDRLNTEAFF; DNA: TGCGCCAGCAGCCCGGACAGGTTGAACACTGAAGCTTTCTTT
J: TRBJ1-3; size: NA; D: NA; V: TRBV9; CDR3: CASSVDLRNTIYF; DNA: TGTGCCAGCAGCGTAGACTTACGAAACACCATATATTTT
J: TRBJ2-7; size: once; D: NA; V: TRBV7-6; CDR3: CASSPAEAQYF; DNA: TGTGCCAGCAGCCCAGCGGAGGCGCAGTACTTC
J: TRBJ2-1; size: NA; D: TRBD2; V: TRBV19; CDR3: CASSRVAGGTNEQFF; DNA: TGTGCCAGTAGTCGGGTAGCGGGAGGTACCAATGAGCAGTTCTTC
J: TRBJ2-7; size: few; D: TRBD1; V: TRBV11-2; CDR3: CASSDPGTGASYEQYF; DNA: TGTGCCAGCAGCGACCCCGGGACAGGGGCCTCCTACGAGCAGTACTTC
J: TRBJ2-1; size: NA; D: TRBD2; V: TRBV7-2; CDR3: CASSPRMREDLFPNNEQFF; DNA: TGTGCCAGCAGCCCGCGTATGCGGGAGGACCTGTTCCCGAACAATGAGCAGTTCTTC
J: TRBJ1-2; size: NA; D: NA; V: TRBV23-1; CDR3: CASSPGTTNYGYTF; DNA: TGCGCCAGCAGTCCTGGCACCACTAACTATGGCTACACCTTC
J: TRBJ1-4; size: few; D: NA; V: TRBV7-2; CDR3: CASSLGGRTNEKLFF; DNA: TGTGCCAGCAGCTTAGGGGGGCGGACGAATGAAAAACTGTTTTTT
J: TRBJ2-2; size: NA; D: NA; V: TRBV30; CDR3: CAWSGQPTGELFF; DNA: TGTGCCTGGAGTGGACAGCCCACCGGGGAGCTGTTTTTT
J: TRBJ2-1; size: NA; D: TRBD1; V: TRBV4-3; CDR3: CASSQERTGASNEQFF; DNA: TGCGCCAGCAGCCAAGAGAGGACAGGGGCGAGTAATGAGCAGTTCTTC
J: TRBJ2-7; size: NA; D: TRBD1; V: TRBV5-1; CDR3: CASSLGGQGGYEQYF; DNA: TGCGCCAGCAGCTTGGGGGGACAGGGCGGCTACGAGCAGTACTTC
J: TRBJ2-1; size: once; D: NA; V: TRBV7-8; CDR3: CASSLAARSYNEQFF; DNA: TGTGCCAGCAGCTTAGCTGCGAGGTCCTACAATGAGCAGTTCTTC
J: TRBJ2-3; size: NA; D: TRBD2; V: TRBV4-3; CDR3: CASSHSTSDLPSTDTQYF; DNA: TGCGCCAGCAGCCATTCTACTAGCGACTTACCCAGCACAGATACGCAGTATTTT
J: TRBJ2-5; size: NA; D: TRBD1; V: TRBV29-1; CDR3: CSVEVPGQGASETQYF; DNA: TGCAGCGTTGAAGTTCCCGGACAGGGGGCAAGCGAGACCCAGTACTTC
J: TRBJ1-2; size: NA; D: NA; V: TRBV7-9; CDR3: CASSPEVYGYTF; DNA: TGTGCCAGCAGCCCAGAGGTCTATGGCTACACCTTC
J: TRBJ2-7; size: NA; D: TRBD1; V: TRBV20-1; CDR3: CSATEDRGENVYEQYF; DNA: TGCAGTGCTACTGAAGACAGGGGGGAAAATGTCTACGAGCAGTACTTC
J: TRBJ1-6; size: few; D: TRBD1; V: TRBV18; CDR3: CASSPTGNDNSPLHF; DNA: TGTGCCAGCTCACCGACAGGGAATGATAATTCACCCCTCCACTTT
J: TRBJ2-7; size: once; D: NA; V: TRBV7-2; CDR3: CASSPANPGQYF; DNA: TGTGCCAGCAGCCCGGCAAACCCAGGGCAGTACTTC
J: TRBJ1-2; size: NA; D: NA; V: TRBV5-6; CDR3: CASRGGRWGYTF; DNA: TGTGCCAGCAGAGGAGGCCGGTGGGGCTACACCTTC
J: TRBJ1-2; size: NA; D: TRBD1; V: TRBV6-5; CDR3: CASSYSGQGGGYTF; DNA: TGTGCCAGCAGTTACTCAGGGCAGGGGGGTGGCTACACCTTC
J: TRBJ2-3; size: NA; D: NA; V: TRBV7-9; CDR3: CASSFALALRTDTQYF; DNA: TGTGCCAGCAGCTTCGCCCTAGCGCTTAGGACAGATACGCAGTATTTT
J: TRBJ1-5; size: NA; D: NA; V: TRBV3-1/TRBV3-2; CDR3: CASSQDQTGFQPQHF; DNA: TGTGCCAGCAGCCAAGACCAGACGGGGTTCCAGCCCCAGCATTTT
J: TRBJ2-7; size: NA; D: NA; V: TRBV27; CDR3: CASSSSTGGQYF; DNA: NA